The T cell receptor (beta chain) under discussion was sequenced for a study of CD8 T cells in Susac syndrome. The V gene end was trimmed by 5 bases and the J gene end by 3 bases; junction bases not matched to a gene: 9. There are 16 residues in the CDR3. Germline V lookup: CDR1 SGHTA, CDR2 FQGNSA. High-throughput TCR beta sequencing covered peripheral CD8+ and CD4+ T cells. RNA, at about 0.5 to 1 ug, was reverse transcribed with random hexamers. TCRdb re-called the immunoSEQ multiplex PCR reads with MiXCR, one entry per CDR3 protein. The repertoire holds 200,000 to 250,000 distinct CDR3 sequences, with around 95% as singletons.

The chain joins TRBV7-2 to TRBJ2-7; 11 bases agree with TRBD2. Sequencing was performed on CD4+ T cells from PBMCs. This TCR derives from a human donor with multiple sclerosis. The DNA for the CDR3 is TGTGCCAGCAGCAGACCACCCGGGACTAGCGGCTACGAGCAGTACTTC. Its protein product is CASSRPPGTSGYEQYF.